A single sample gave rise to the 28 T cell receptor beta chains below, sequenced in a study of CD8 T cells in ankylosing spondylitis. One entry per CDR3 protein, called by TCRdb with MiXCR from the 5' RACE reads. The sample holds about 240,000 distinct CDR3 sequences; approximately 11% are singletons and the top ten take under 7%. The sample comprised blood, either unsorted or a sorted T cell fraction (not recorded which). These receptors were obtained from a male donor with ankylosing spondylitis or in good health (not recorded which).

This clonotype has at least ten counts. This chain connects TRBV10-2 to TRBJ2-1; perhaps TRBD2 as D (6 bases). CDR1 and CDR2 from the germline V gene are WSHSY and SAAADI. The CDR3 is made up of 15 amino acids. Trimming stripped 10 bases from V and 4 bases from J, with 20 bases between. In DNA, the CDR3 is TGCGCCACCAGCCCGGGACTTCTTATATACAATGAGCAGTTCTTC. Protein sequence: CATSPGLLIYNEQFF.

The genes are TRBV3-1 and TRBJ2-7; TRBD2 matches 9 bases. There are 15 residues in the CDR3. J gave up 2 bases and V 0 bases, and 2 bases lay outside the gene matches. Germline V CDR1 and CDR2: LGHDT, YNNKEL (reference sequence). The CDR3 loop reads CASSQETSGTYEQYF. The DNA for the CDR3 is TGTGCCAGCAGCCAAGAGACTAGCGGCACCTACGAGCAGTACTTC.

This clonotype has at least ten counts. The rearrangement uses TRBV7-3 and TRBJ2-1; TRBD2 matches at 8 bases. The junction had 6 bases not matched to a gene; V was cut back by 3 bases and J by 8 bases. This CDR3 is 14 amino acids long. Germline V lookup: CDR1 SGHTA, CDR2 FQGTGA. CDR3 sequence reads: CASSFSGGRDEQFF. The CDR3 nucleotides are TGTGCCAGCAGCTTCAGCGGGGGTAGAGATGAGCAGTTCTTC.

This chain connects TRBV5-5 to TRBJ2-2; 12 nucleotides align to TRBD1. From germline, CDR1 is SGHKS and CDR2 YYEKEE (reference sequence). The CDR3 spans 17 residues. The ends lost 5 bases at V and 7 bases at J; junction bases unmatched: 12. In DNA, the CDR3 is TGTGCCAGCAGAGTTCCCCGGGGACAGGGGGCGATCGGGGAGCTGTTTTTT. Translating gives CASRVPRGQGAIGELFF.

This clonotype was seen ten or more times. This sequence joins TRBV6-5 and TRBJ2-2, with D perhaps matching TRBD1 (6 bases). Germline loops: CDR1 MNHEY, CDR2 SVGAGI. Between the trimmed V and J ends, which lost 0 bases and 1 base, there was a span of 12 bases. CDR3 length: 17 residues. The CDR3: CASSYSTGTMNTGELFF. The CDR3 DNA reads TGTGCCAGCAGTTACTCGACGGGGACAATGAACACCGGGGAGCTGTTTTTT.

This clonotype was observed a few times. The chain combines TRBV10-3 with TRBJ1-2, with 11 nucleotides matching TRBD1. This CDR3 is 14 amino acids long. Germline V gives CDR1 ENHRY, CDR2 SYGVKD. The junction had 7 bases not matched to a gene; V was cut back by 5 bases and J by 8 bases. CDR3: CAISLLDRGQGYTF. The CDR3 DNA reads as TGTGCCATCAGTCTCTTGGACAGGGGGCAAGGCTACACCTTC.

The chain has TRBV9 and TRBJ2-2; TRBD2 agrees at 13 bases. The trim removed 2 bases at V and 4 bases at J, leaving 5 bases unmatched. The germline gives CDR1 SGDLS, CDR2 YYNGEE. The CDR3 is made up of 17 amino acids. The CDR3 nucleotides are TGTGCCAGCAGCGTTGGAGGACTAGCGGGGGCCACCGGGGAGCTGTTTTTT. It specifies CASSVGGLAGATGELFF.

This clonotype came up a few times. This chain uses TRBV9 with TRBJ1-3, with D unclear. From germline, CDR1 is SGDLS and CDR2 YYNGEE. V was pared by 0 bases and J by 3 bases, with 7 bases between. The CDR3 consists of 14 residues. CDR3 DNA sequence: TGTGCCAGCAGCGTAGAAGTGGGTGGAAACACCATATATTTT. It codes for CASSVEVGGNTIYF.

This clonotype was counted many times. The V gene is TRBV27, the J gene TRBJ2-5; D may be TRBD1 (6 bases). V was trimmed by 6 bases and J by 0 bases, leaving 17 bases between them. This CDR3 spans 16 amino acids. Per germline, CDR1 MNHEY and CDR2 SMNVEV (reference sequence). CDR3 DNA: TGTGCCAGCAGCTTGAGATGGGACACTCACCAAGAGACCCAGTACTTC. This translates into CASSLRWDTHQETQYF.

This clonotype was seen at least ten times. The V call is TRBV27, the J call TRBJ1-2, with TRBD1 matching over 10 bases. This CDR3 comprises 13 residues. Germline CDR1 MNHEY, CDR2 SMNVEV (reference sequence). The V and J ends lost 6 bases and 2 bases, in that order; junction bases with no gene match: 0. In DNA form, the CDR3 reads TGTGCCAGCAGGACAGGGGGCAACTATGGCTACACCTTC. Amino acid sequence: CASRTGGNYGYTF.

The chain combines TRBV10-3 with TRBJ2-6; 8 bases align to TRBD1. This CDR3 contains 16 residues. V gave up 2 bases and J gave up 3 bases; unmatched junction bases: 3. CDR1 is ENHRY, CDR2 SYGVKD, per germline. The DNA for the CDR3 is TGTGCCATCAGTGAGGGACAGGGAATTGGGGCCAACGTCCTGACTTTC. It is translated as CAISEGQGIGANVLTF.

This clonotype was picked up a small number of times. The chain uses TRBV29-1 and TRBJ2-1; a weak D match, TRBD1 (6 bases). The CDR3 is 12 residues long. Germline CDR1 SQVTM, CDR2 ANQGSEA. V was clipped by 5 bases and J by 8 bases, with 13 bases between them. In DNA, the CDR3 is TGCAGCGTTAAGGACAGTCCCTATGAGCAGTTCTTC. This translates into CSVKDSPYEQFF.

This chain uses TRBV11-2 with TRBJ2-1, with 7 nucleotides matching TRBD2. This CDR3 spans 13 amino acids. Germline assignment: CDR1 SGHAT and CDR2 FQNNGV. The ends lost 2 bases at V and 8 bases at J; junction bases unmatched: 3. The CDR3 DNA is TGTGCCAGCAGCTTACGGACTAGTCATGAGCAGTTCTTC. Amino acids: CASSLRTSHEQFF.

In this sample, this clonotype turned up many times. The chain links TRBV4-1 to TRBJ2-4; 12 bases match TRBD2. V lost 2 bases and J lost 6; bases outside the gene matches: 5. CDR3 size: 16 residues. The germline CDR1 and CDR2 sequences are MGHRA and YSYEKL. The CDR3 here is CASSQTGGLAGNIQYF. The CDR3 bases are TGCGCCAGCAGCCAAACCGGGGGACTAGCGGGAAACATTCAGTACTTC.

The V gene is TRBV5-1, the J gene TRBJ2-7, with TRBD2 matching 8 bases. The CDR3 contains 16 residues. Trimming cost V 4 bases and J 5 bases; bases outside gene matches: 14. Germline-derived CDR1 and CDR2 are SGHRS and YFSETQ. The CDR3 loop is CASSNGRGNNYDEQYF. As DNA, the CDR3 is TGCGCCAGCAGCAACGGGAGGGGTAACAACTACGACGAGCAGTACTTC.

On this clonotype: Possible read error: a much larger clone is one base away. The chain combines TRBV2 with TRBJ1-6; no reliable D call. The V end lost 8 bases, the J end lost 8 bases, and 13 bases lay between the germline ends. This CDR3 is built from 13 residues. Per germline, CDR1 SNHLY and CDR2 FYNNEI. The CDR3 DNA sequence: TGTGCCAGCGTCCGGGATATTGATTCACCCCTCCACTTT. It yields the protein CASVRDIDSPLHF.

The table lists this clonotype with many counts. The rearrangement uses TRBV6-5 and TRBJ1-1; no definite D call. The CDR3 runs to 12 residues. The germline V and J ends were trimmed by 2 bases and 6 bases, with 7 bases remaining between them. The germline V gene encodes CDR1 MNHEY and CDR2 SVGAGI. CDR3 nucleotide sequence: TGTGCCAGCAGTTACCTGGGAGCTGAAGCTTTCTTT. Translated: CASSYLGAEAFF.

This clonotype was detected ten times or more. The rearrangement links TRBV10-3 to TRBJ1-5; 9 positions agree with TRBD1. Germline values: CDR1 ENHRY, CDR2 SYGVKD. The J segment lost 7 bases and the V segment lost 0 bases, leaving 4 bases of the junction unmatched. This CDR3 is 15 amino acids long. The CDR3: CAISESTGGRQPQHF. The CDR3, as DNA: TGTGCCATCAGTGAGTCGACAGGGGGTCGGCAGCCCCAGCATTTT.

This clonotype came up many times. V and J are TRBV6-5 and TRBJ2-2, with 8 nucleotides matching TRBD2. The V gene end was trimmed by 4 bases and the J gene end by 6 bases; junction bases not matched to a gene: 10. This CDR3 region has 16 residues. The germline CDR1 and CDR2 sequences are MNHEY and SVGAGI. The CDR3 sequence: CASSFSPGGEAGELFF. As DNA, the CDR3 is TGTGCCAGCAGTTTCTCGCCGGGAGGGGAGGCCGGGGAGCTGTTTTTT.

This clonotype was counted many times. CDR3 coding DNA: TGTGCCATCGCAAAGCGGGAGGGTAACACAGATACGCAGTATTTT. It encodes CAIAKREGNTDTQYF. The V gene is TRBV28, the J gene TRBJ2-3; 10 bases are a match to TRBD2. The CDR3 runs to 15 residues. From germline, CDR1 is MDHEN and CDR2 SYDVKM. The junction had 9 bases not matched to a gene; V was cut back by 10 bases and J by 2 bases.

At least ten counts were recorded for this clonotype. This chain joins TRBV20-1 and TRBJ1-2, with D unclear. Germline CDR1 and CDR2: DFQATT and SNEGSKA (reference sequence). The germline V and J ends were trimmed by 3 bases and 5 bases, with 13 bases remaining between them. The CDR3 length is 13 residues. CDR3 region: CSASLPGRYGYTF. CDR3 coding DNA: TGCAGTGCTAGCTTGCCAGGAAGGTATGGCTACACCTTC.

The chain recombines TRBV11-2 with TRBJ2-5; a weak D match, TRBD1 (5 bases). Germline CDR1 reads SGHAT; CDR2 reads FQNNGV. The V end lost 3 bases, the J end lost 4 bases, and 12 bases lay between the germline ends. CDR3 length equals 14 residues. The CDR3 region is CASSFRTRRETQYF. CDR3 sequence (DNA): TGTGCCAGCAGCTTCAGGACAAGGAGAGAGACCCAGTACTTC. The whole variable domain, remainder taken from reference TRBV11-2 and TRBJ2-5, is EAGVAQSPRYKIIEKRQSVAFWCNPISGHATLYWYQQILGQGPKLLIQFQNNGVVDDSQLPKDRFSAERLKGVDSTLKIQPAKLEDSAVYLCASSFRTRRETQYFGPGTRLLVL.

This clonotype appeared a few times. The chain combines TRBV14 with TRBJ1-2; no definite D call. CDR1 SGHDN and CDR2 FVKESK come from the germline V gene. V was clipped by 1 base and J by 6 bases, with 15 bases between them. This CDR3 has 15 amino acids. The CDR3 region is CASSQAIVGFNGYTF. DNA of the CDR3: TGTGCCAGCAGCCAAGCCATCGTGGGGTTTAATGGCTACACCTTC.

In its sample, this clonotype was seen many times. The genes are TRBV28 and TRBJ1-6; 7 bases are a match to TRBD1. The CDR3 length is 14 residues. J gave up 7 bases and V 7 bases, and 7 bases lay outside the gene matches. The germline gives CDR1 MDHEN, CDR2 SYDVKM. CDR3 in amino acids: CASNIRTGNSPLHF. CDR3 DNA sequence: TGTGCCAGCAATATTCGGACAGGCAATTCACCCCTCCACTTT.

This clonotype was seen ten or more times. The CDR3 DNA reads as TGTGCCAGCAGCCCTGACCCTAATTCACCCCTCCACTTT. Amino acid sequence: CASSPDPNSPLHF. The rearrangement uses TRBV6-1 and TRBJ1-6; D is unresolved. Germline V gives CDR1 MNHNS, CDR2 SASEGT. The length of the CDR3 is 13 residues. V lost 6 bases to trimming and J lost 6 bases, with 9 bases between them.

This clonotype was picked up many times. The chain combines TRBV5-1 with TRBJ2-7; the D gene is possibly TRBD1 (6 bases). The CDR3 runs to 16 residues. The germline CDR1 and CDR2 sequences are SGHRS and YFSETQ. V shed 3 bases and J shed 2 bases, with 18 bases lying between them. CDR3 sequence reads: CASSSTLTGIPYEQYF. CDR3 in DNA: TGCGCCAGCAGCTCAACACTTACAGGGATTCCCTACGAGCAGTACTTC. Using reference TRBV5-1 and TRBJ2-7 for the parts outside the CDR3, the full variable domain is KAGVTQTPRYLIKTRGQQVTLSCSPISGHRSVSWYQQTPGQGLQFLFEYFSETQRNKGNFPGRFSGRQFSNSRSEMNVSTLELGDSALYLCASSSTLTGIPYEQYFGPGTRLTVT.

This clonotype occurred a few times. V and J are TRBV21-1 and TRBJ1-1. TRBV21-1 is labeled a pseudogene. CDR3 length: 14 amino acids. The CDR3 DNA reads TGTGCCAGCAGCACCGGGGAGGGAACAACTGAAGCTTTCTTT. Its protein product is CASSTGEGTTEAFF.

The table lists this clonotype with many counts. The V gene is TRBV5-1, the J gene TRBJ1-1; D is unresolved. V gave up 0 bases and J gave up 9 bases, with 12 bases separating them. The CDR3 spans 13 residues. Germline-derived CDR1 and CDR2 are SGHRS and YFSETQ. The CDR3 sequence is CASSLGVGQKAFF. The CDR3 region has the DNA TGCGCCAGCAGCTTGGGTGTAGGCCAGAAAGCTTTCTTT. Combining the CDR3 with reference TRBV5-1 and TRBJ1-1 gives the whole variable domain KAGVTQTPRYLIKTRGQQVTLSCSPISGHRSVSWYQQTPGQGLQFLFEYFSETQRNKGNFPGRFSGRQFSNSRSEMNVSTLELGDSALYLCASSLGVGQKAFFGQGTRLTVV.